The 32 T cell receptor beta chains below come from one sample, sequenced in a study of T cells in Graves' hyperthyroidism and ophthalmopathy. Using RNA transcripts as the source, TCR beta CDR3 regions were amplified. Carried out on the TCR CDR3, a first-round RT-PCR used the HTBI primer set. TCRdb recomputed calls from the multiplex PCR reads with MiXCR, one row per CDR3 protein. The sample contains about 260,000 distinct CDR3 sequences, about 17% of which appear only once. The sample comprised blood. Every receptor here comes from a woman younger than 30 with Graves' ophthalmopathy.

This clonotype was counted at least ten times. V is TRBV7-9 and J is TRBJ2-1, with 10 bases aligning to TRBD2. V was clipped by 2 bases and J by 5 bases; unmatched bases: 9. The CDR3 length is 17 residues. Germline V lookup: CDR1 SEHNR, CDR2 FQNEAQ (reference sequence). Here the CDR3 DNA reads TGTGCCAGCAGCTTAAAAGTGCGGACTAGCGGTAACAATGAGCAGTTCTTC. This codes for CASSLKVRTSGNNEQFF.

Only a few counts were recorded for this clonotype. This chain links TRBV6-2 or TRBV6-3 with TRBJ2-7; TRBD2 matches at 14 bases. Germline V CDR1 and CDR2: MNHEY, SVGEGT. The CDR3 extends over 20 amino acids. V lost 4 bases to trimming and J lost 1 base; unmatched junction nucleotides: 15. The CDR3 reads CASSSTHWTSGRPTSYEQYF. CDR3 in DNA: TGTGCCAGCAGTTCTACCCACTGGACTAGCGGGAGGCCCACTTCCTACGAGCAGTACTTC.

This clonotype was observed many times. The rearrangement links TRBV7-6 to TRBJ2-1, with D perhaps given as TRBD1 or TRBD2 (6 bases each). The CDR3 contains 15 residues. The germline V and J ends were trimmed by 5 bases and 9 bases, with 20 bases remaining between them. Germline loops: CDR1 SGHVS, CDR2 FNYEAQ. For the CDR3, the DNA is TGTGCCAGCAGCATTGGGGGGCCGGAGACTCTTGAGCAGTTCTTC. Translated, it gives CASSIGGPETLEQFF.

The V gene is TRBV11-2, the J gene TRBJ2-3, with 7 bases fitting TRBD1. Germline lookup yields CDR1 SGHAT and CDR2 FQNNGV. V lost 4 bases, J lost 5 bases, and 3 bases stayed unmatched. The CDR3 covers 13 residues. CDR3 in amino acids: CASSWTGEDTQYF. In nucleotides, the CDR3 is TGTGCCAGCAGCTGGACAGGCGAAGATACGCAGTATTTT.

The rearrangement uses TRBV24-1 and TRBJ2-1; 10 bases are a match to TRBD1. The J segment lost 8 bases and the V segment lost 3 bases, leaving 6 bases of the junction unmatched. Per germline, CDR1 KGHDR and CDR2 SFDVKD. The CDR3 contains 15 residues. The CDR3 sequence is CATSDPGQGKHEQFF. The CDR3 nucleotides read TGTGCCACCAGTGATCCGGGACAGGGGAAGCATGAGCAGTTCTTC.

This chain joins TRBV5-6 and TRBJ1-2; no clear D gene. CDR1 SGHDT and CDR2 YYEEEE come from the germline V gene. This CDR3 contains 15 residues. V lost 4 bases and J lost 0, with 13 bases in between. The CDR3 DNA follows: TGTGCCAGCAGCCCATGGGTCTCAGCTAACTATGGCTACACCTTC. Its translation: CASSPWVSANYGYTF.

There are many counts of this clonotype. The chain combines TRBV6-2 or TRBV6-3 with TRBJ2-1; D tentatively fits TRBD1 or TRBD2 (6 bases each). Germline V lookup: CDR1 MNHEY, CDR2 SVGEGT. The ends were cut back, 2 bases at V and 1 base at J, with 12 bases in the middle. This CDR3 contains 16 residues. The CDR3 spells CASSYTQGRSYNEQFF. The CDR3 DNA reads TGTGCCAGCAGTTACACCCAGGGGAGGTCCTACAATGAGCAGTTCTTC.

This clonotype was counted many times. The chain is built from TRBV12-3 or TRBV12-4 and TRBJ2-3; no clear D gene. This CDR3 has 18 residues. V was trimmed by 5 bases and J by 0 bases, leaving 21 bases between them. In nucleotides, the CDR3 is TGTGCCAGCAGTCGTGGCGCGATGACGGCCCCCAGCACAGATACGCAGTATTTT. Encoded protein: CASSRGAMTAPSTDTQYF.

This clonotype has at least ten counts. The chain links TRBV6-6 to TRBJ2-3, with 8 bases aligning to TRBD1. This CDR3 is built from 16 residues. After removal of 0 bases from V and 8 bases from J, the junction contained 10 bases not matched to a gene. Germline lookup yields CDR1 MNHNY and CDR2 SVGAGI (reference sequence). CDR3 nucleotides: TGTGCCAGCAGTTACTCATCGGGACAGGTGATGGGTACGCAGTATTTT. Translating it yields CASSYSSGQVMGTQYF.

This chain links TRBV4-1 with TRBJ2-1; 14 nucleotides match TRBD2. J was trimmed by 7 bases and V by 7 bases; bases with no gene match: 3. Germline loops: CDR1 MGHRA, CDR2 YSYEKL. This CDR3 is 14 amino acids long. The CDR3 is CASTRTSGGNEQFF. The CDR3 region has the DNA TGCGCCAGCACCCGGACTAGCGGGGGGAATGAGCAGTTCTTC.

In its sample, this clonotype was seen a few times. V gene TRBV24-1 combines with J gene TRBJ2-5; D is tentatively TRBD1 or TRBD2 (6 bases each). Trimming stripped 1 base from V and 5 bases from J, with 16 bases between. Looked up from germline, CDR1 is KGHDR and CDR2 is SFDVKD. The CDR3 covers 16 residues. CDR3 protein: CATSDLTGGEVETQYF. The CDR3 DNA is TGTGCCACCAGTGATTTAACCGGGGGCGAGGTCGAGACCCAGTACTTC.

This clonotype was recorded many times. The chain has TRBV6-1 and TRBJ2-7; possible D gene TRBD1, 5 bases. The V end was cut by 11 bases, the J end by 0 bases, with 11 bases between. Looked up from germline, CDR1 is MNHNS and CDR2 is SASEGT. This CDR3 is built from 12 residues. CDR3 protein: CAAARDSYEQYF. In DNA form, the CDR3 reads TGTGCCGCCGCCAGGGACTCCTACGAGCAGTACTTC.

This clonotype has at least ten counts. V gene TRBV19 combines with J gene TRBJ1-5; tentative D call: TRBD1 (5 bases). Germline loops: CDR1 LNHDA, CDR2 SQIVND (reference sequence). Trimming took 8 bases from V and 3 from J, leaving 14 bases between them. The CDR3 is 14 residues long. The CDR3 region has the DNA TGTGCCAGTTGGGGCAGAGTATCCAATCAGCCCCAGCATTTT. Its protein is CASWGRVSNQPQHF.

This clonotype was seen ten or more times. The CDR3 DNA reads as TGTGCCTGGAGCCTGGGGGTGAACACTGAAGCTTTCTTT. Its translation is CAWSLGVNTEAFF. The chain uses TRBV30 and TRBJ1-1; D possibly corresponds to TRBD1 (5 bases). Germline V gene data show CDR1 as GTSNPN and CDR2 as SVGIG (reference sequence). CDR3 length: 13 residues. The ends were cut back, 3 bases at V and 0 bases at J, with 8 bases in the middle.

This clonotype was observed a few times. V and J are TRBV30 and TRBJ2-7; TRBD1 is a possible D gene (5 bases). The CDR3 has 13 amino acids. Germline V gene lookup returns CDR1 GTSNPN and CDR2 SVGIG (reference sequence). Trimming cost V 2 bases and J 6 bases, with 14 bases left between them. DNA of the CDR3: TGTGCCTGGAGTTCTGGGGCCCCCTCCGAGCAGTACTTC. Translation: CAWSSGAPSEQYF.

This clonotype was recorded many times. The J gene is TRBJ1-2, the V gene TRBV20-1; no clear D gene. This CDR3 contains 14 residues. With 2 bases removed from V and 4 bases from J, the gap between germline ends came to 14 bases. Looked up from germline, CDR1 is DFQATT and CDR2 is SNEGSKA (reference sequence). The CDR3 sequence is CSARPESSLYGYTF. In DNA, the CDR3 is TGCAGTGCTAGACCTGAGTCTTCCCTCTATGGCTACACCTTC.

This clonotype occurred many times. V and J are TRBV12-3 or TRBV12-4 and TRBJ1-2; TRBD1 might be the D (6 bases). The CDR3 totals 13 residues. Trimming removed 2 bases at V and 9 bases at J, with 13 bases between. CDR3: CASSLQGSVSYTF. The CDR3 nucleotides read TGTGCCAGCAGTTTACAGGGGTCAGTTAGCTACACCTTC.

This clonotype was detected many times. The chain is built from TRBV3-1 and TRBJ2-3; D remains unclear. Germline CDR1 is LGHDT and CDR2 is YNNKEL (reference sequence). The CDR3 is made up of 15 amino acids. Between the trimmed V and J ends, which lost 0 bases and 6 bases, there was a span of 13 bases. The CDR3 loop is CASSQDQRAGDTQYF. The CDR3 nucleotides are TGTGCCAGCAGCCAAGATCAAAGGGCAGGCGATACGCAGTATTTT.

This clonotype was recorded many times. The rearrangement uses TRBV2 and TRBJ1-1; no firm D call. The germline CDR1 and CDR2 sequences are SNHLY and FYNNEI. The V gene lost 7 bases and the J gene lost 7 bases, with 13 bases spanning the gap. The CDR3 is made up of 12 amino acids. The DNA of the CDR3 is TGTGCCAGCAACTTGGACGTAAGTGAAGCTTTCTTT. It translates to CASNLDVSEAFF.

This clonotype was counted many times. V usage is TRBV6-2 or TRBV6-3 and J usage is TRBJ2-7; 8 bases agree with TRBD1. The CDR3 extends over 15 amino acids. From germline, CDR1 is MNHEY and CDR2 SVGEGT. Germline trimming cut 2 bases from V and 1 base from J; bases unmatched to any gene: 4. The CDR3 reads CASSYRRDRSYEQYF. DNA of the CDR3: TGTGCCAGCAGTTACCGCCGGGACAGGTCCTACGAGCAGTACTTC.

This clonotype was observed at least ten times. This chain joins TRBV27 and TRBJ2-1; 7 bases fit TRBD2. Per the germline V gene, CDR1 is MNHEY and CDR2 is SMNVEV (reference sequence). The CDR3 consists of 14 residues. J was trimmed by 4 bases and V by 8 bases; bases with no gene match: 8. The CDR3 loop is CASAGLLRYNEQFF. CDR3 nucleotide sequence: TGTGCCAGCGCGGGACTACTCCGATACAATGAGCAGTTCTTC.

The chain employs TRBV11-3 and TRBJ2-5, with 7 positions matching TRBD2. Per germline, CDR1 SGHNT and CDR2 YENEEA. V was pared by 1 base and J by 4 bases, with 3 bases of the junction left unmatched. The CDR3 loop spans 14 amino acids. CDR3 DNA sequence: TGTGCCAGCAGCTTAGCGGGGGGTGTAGAGACCCAGTACTTC. Its translation is CASSLAGGVETQYF. The entire variable domain, with the rest obtained from reference TRBV11-3 and TRBJ2-5, is as follows: EAGVVQSPRYKIIEKKQPVAFWCNPISGHNTLYWYLQNLGQGPELLIRYENEEAVDDSQLPKDRFSAERLKGVDSTLKIQPAELGDSAVYLCASSLAGGVETQYFGPGTRLLVL.

In its sample, this clonotype was seen a few times. The V call is TRBV5-4, the J call TRBJ2-2; 7 bases match TRBD2. Per germline, CDR1 SGHNT and CDR2 YYREEE (reference sequence). Germline trimming cut 4 bases from V and 1 base from J; bases unmatched to any gene: 4. The CDR3 loop spans 15 amino acids. The CDR3 loop is CASSPSSGNTGELFF. In DNA, the CDR3 is TGTGCCAGCAGCCCGTCTAGCGGGAACACCGGGGAGCTGTTTTTT.

This clonotype was seen at least ten times. The chain employs TRBV3-1 and TRBJ2-7; D may be TRBD2 (5 bases). The ends were cut back, 4 bases at V and 0 bases at J, with 10 bases in the middle. Germline loops: CDR1 LGHDT, CDR2 YNNKEL (reference sequence). The CDR3 runs 14 residues. The CDR3 coding sequence is TGTGCCAGCAGCCCTCGAGGGAGCTCCTACGAGCAGTACTTC. Translation: CASSPRGSSYEQYF.

This clonotype has ten or more counts. The chain links TRBV28 to TRBJ1-2; tentative D call: TRBD1 (6 bases). Looked up from germline, CDR1 is MDHEN and CDR2 is SYDVKM. The CDR3 runs to 13 residues. V was clipped by 5 bases and J by 8 bases, with 15 bases between them. The CDR3 bases are TGTGCCAGCAGTCCGCCGGGGGGCTGGGGCTACACCTTC. This encodes CASSPPGGWGYTF.

At least ten counts were recorded for this clonotype. V gene TRBV18 combines with J gene TRBJ2-7; TRBD1 matches at 7 bases. The CDR3 has 16 residues. J gave up 0 bases and V 2 bases, and 7 bases lay outside the gene matches. Germline V gene data show CDR1 as KGHSH and CDR2 as LQKENI. CDR3 coding DNA: TGTGCCAGCTCACCAGGGACAGACTTAAGCTCCTACGAGCAGTACTTC. Residues: CASSPGTDLSSYEQYF. Full variable domain (remainder filled in from reference TRBV18 and TRBJ2-7): NAGVMQNPRHLVRRRGQEARLRCSPMKGHSHVYWYRQLPEEGLKFMVYLQKENIIDESGMPKERFSAEFPKEGPSILRIQQVVRGDSAAYFCASSPGTDLSSYEQYFGPGTRLTVT.

As for this clonotype: A much larger clone lies one base from this, so it may be a read error. The rearrangement joins TRBV12-3 or TRBV12-4 to TRBJ2-7, with 7 bases identical to TRBD1. The V and J ends lost 6 bases and 7 bases, in that order; junction bases with no gene match: 9. The CDR3 extends over 13 amino acids. This chain's CDR3 is CASSRDSSHEQYF. For the CDR3, the DNA is TGTGCCAGCAGCCGGGACAGTTCCCATGAGCAGTACTTC.

This clonotype turned up a few times. V is TRBV24-1 and J is TRBJ2-5; 7 positions match TRBD2. Germline CDR1 and CDR2: KGHDR and SFDVKD. The CDR3 totals 14 residues. The ends lost 3 bases at V and 5 bases at J; junction bases unmatched: 5. The CDR3: CATSDRWEGETQYF. CDR3 nucleotides: TGTGCCACCAGTGATCGGTGGGAGGGCGAGACCCAGTACTTC.

In this sample, this clonotype turned up many times. The chain recombines TRBV27 with TRBJ2-2; 10 bases agree with TRBD2. The CDR3 is 17 residues long. The J segment lost 8 bases and the V segment lost 2 bases, leaving 11 bases of the junction unmatched. Germline-derived CDR1 and CDR2 are MNHEY and SMNVEV (reference sequence). CDR3 amino acids: CASSLLTSGTPGGELFF. In DNA, the CDR3 is TGTGCCAGCAGTTTACTCACTAGCGGGACCCCAGGGGGGGAGCTGTTTTTT.

This clonotype was detected a few times. V usage is TRBV28 and J usage is TRBJ2-2, with 8 positions matching TRBD1. The CDR3 runs 14 residues. Germline lookup yields CDR1 MDHEN and CDR2 SYDVKM. Unmatched junction bases numbered 3, after V lost 2 bases and J lost 7 bases. The CDR3 region has the DNA TGTGCCAGCAGTTTAGACAGGGGTAACGGGGAGCTGTTTTTT. Translating it yields CASSLDRGNGELFF.

The chain links TRBV5-6 to TRBJ1-2; maybe TRBD1 (5 bases). V dropped 3 bases and J dropped 4 bases, with 16 bases sitting between them. This CDR3 has 15 amino acids. Germline V gives CDR1 SGHDT, CDR2 YYEEEE. CDR3 in DNA: TGTGCCAGCAGCTCCGGTCGAGGGGCAGGCTATGGCTACACCTTC. Residues: CASSSGRGAGYGYTF.

This clonotype came up many times. The chain joins TRBV18 to TRBJ2-1; 8 bases line up with TRBD2. Germline lookup yields CDR1 KGHSH and CDR2 LQKENI. V shed 0 bases and J 5 bases; nucleotides not matched to a gene: 6. The length of the CDR3 is 16 residues. The DNA of the CDR3 is TGTGCCAGCTCACCACCGATTGGCGGGGGGAACAATGAGCAGTTCTTC. As protein: CASSPPIGGGNNEQFF.